The 21 T cell receptor beta chains listed next were all sequenced from one sample in a study of Graves' ophthalmopathy and Graves' hyperthyroidism. The study amplified TCR beta CDR3 regions using RNA transcripts. RT-PCR in the first round used HTBI primers; a second-round multiplex PCR followed. Using its own MiXCR run on the multiplex PCR reads, TCRdb lists one record per CDR3 protein. The repertoire consists of about 620,000 distinct CDR3 sequences, with 20% to 25% occurring once and the leading ten covering more than 5.5%. Sequenced sample: peripheral blood. The origin of the receptors is a woman aged 18-29 years with stable Graves' hyperthyroidism. Some clones in this sample may be carry-over from other donors' samples.

A remark on this clonotype: At one end, the junction sequence differs from germline, possibly due to a read error. This sequence joins TRBV27 and TRBJ2-5; TRBD1 aligns across 8 bases. The CDR3 is made up of 16 amino acids. The germline CDR1 and CDR2 sequences are MNHEY and SMNVEV (reference sequence). The CDR3 loop is CASSLHPTGTGETQYF. CDR3 bases: TGTGCCAGTAGTTTGCACCCGACTGGGACAGGAGAGACCCAGTACTTC.

This clonotype was seen repeatedly, ten times or more. V usage is TRBV6-5 and J usage is TRBJ2-7; TRBD2 matches 12 bases. The germline gives CDR1 MNHEY, CDR2 SVGAGI. The CDR3 is 16 residues long. V lost 5 bases, J lost 7 bases, and 12 bases stayed unmatched. CDR3: CASSLSSLAGGGEQYF. Here the CDR3 DNA reads TGTGCCAGCAGTCTCTCCTCGCTAGCGGGAGGGGGAGAGCAGTACTTC.

At least ten counts were recorded for this clonotype. The rearrangement joins TRBV7-2 to TRBJ1-2, with TRBD1 as a possible D gene (5 bases). Trimming stripped 4 bases from V and 8 bases from J, with 14 bases between. The CDR3 has 13 amino acids. Germline V gene data show CDR1 as SGHTA and CDR2 as FQGNSA. For the CDR3, the DNA is TGTGCCAGCAGCTACCCCAGGGTGAAGGGCTACACCTTC. Encoded protein: CASSYPRVKGYTF.

At least ten counts were recorded for this clonotype. J is TRBJ2-7 and V is TRBV20-1; 10 bases are a match to TRBD1. There are 15 residues in the CDR3. In germline, CDR1 is DFQATT, CDR2 SNEGSKA (reference sequence). After removal of 5 bases from V and 6 bases from J, the junction contained 13 bases not matched to a gene. CDR3 region: CSADLGQGIGSEQYF. The CDR3 DNA reads TGCAGTGCTGATCTGGGACAGGGGATTGGGAGCGAGCAGTACTTC.

This clonotype came up many times. The chain recombines TRBV12-3 or TRBV12-4 with TRBJ1-2; 9 bases align to TRBD1. After removal of 3 bases from V and 8 bases from J, the junction contained 4 bases not matched to a gene. This CDR3 is built from 13 residues. CDR3 residues: CASSFYRGQGYTF. For the CDR3, the DNA is TGTGCCAGCAGTTTCTACAGGGGGCAAGGCTACACCTTC.

This clonotype showed up just a few times. The J gene is TRBJ2-4, the V gene TRBV3-1, with 10 bases matching TRBD2. The germline gives CDR1 LGHDT, CDR2 YNNKEL (reference sequence). The CDR3 contains 15 residues. V shed 0 bases, J shed 8 bases, and the junction held 4 bases outside the gene matches. CDR3 sequence: CASSQELAGWDIQYF. In nucleotides, the CDR3 is TGTGCCAGCAGCCAAGAACTAGCGGGATGGGACATTCAGTACTTC.

This clonotype occurred many times. At one end the junction does not follow the germline gene, possibly because of a read error. This chain links TRBV5-1 with TRBJ2-4, with 9 bases identical to TRBD1. Germline assignment: CDR1 SGHRS and CDR2 YFSETQ. The CDR3 spans 13 residues. CDR3 bases: TGCGCCAGCAGCTTGGGACAGGGGGACATTAAGTACTTC. This codes for CASSLGQGDIKYF.

The chain is built from TRBV19 and TRBJ1-1, with D unresolved. There are 14 residues in the CDR3. CDR1 and CDR2 (germline): LNHDA, SQIVND (reference sequence). Trimming stripped 3 bases from V and 1 base from J, with 9 bases between. The CDR3 reads CASSISAGNTEAFF. CDR3 nucleotides: TGTGCCAGTAGTATTTCGGCAGGGAACACTGAAGCTTTCTTT.

This chain joins TRBV27 and TRBJ2-3; 12 bases are shared with TRBD2. The CDR3 totals 16 residues. Losses at the gene ends were 5 bases for V and 2 bases for J; bases not matched to a gene: 5. Germline CDR1 MNHEY, CDR2 SMNVEV (reference sequence). The CDR3: CASSPTSGGTTDTQYF. For the CDR3, the DNA is TGTGCCAGCAGTCCGACTAGCGGGGGAACCACAGATACGCAGTATTTT.

The chain recombines TRBV3-1 with TRBJ2-7, with D possibly matching TRBD2 (6 bases). The germline CDR1 and CDR2 sequences are LGHDT and YNNKEL (reference sequence). Between the trimmed V and J ends, which lost 3 bases and 6 bases, there was a span of 15 bases. The CDR3 runs 14 residues. The DNA of the CDR3 is TGTGCCAGCAGCCATAATTCCCTAGCGCCCGAGCAGTACTTC. Protein sequence: CASSHNSLAPEQYF.

This clonotype showed up just a few times. This chain joins TRBV3-1 and TRBJ1-5; a weak D match, TRBD1 (5 bases). The CDR3 sequence is 15 residues long. V was cut by 0 bases and J by 4 bases, with 10 bases left in between. Germline V CDR1 and CDR2: LGHDT, YNNKEL (reference sequence). CDR3 protein: CASSQDGGYNQPQHF. The CDR3 nucleotides are TGTGCCAGCAGCCAAGACGGGGGGTATAATCAGCCCCAGCATTTT. The full variable domain, in which reference TRBV3-1 and TRBJ1-5 provide the parts outside the CDR3, is DTAVSQTPKYLVTQMGNDKSIKCEQNLGHDTMYWYKQDSKKFLKIMFSYNNKELIINETVPNRFSPKSPDKAHLNLHINSLELGDSAVYFCASSQDGGYNQPQHFGDGTRLSIL.

This clonotype has at least ten counts. The V gene is TRBV2, the J gene TRBJ1-5; D remains ambiguous. Looked up from germline, CDR1 is SNHLY and CDR2 is FYNNEI. The ends were cut back, 9 bases at V and 2 bases at J, with 17 bases in the middle. The CDR3 loop spans 15 amino acids. The CDR3 loop reads CARAGGRVGNQPQHF. In nucleotides, the CDR3 is TGTGCCAGGGCTGGCGGGAGAGTTGGCAATCAGCCCCAGCATTTT.

This clonotype has a count of ten or more. This chain connects TRBV28 to TRBJ1-1; D is ambiguous. CDR1 is MDHEN and CDR2 is SYDVKM in the germline V gene. Trimming stripped 10 bases from V and 1 base from J, with 4 bases between. This CDR3 contains 10 residues. CDR3 region: CATRNTEAFF. DNA for the CDR3: TGTGCCACCCGGAACACTGAAGCTTTCTTT.

This clonotype was seen a handful of times. The chain combines TRBV6-4 with TRBJ1-6; 7 nucleotides agree with TRBD1. The germline CDR1 and CDR2 sequences are MRHNA and SNTAGT. Losses at the gene ends were 3 bases for V and 6 bases for J; bases not matched to a gene: 11. This CDR3 region has 17 residues. CDR3 residues: CASSERPGQSTNSPLHF. The CDR3, as DNA: TGTGCCAGCAGTGAACGACCGGGACAGAGCACTAATTCACCCCTCCACTTT.

This clonotype occurred many times. The CDR3 loop reads CSASTLTGFYEQYF. In nucleotides, the CDR3 is TGCAGTGCTAGTACCCTCACAGGGTTCTACGAGCAGTACTTC. This rearrangement joins TRBV20-1 to TRBJ2-7; D possibly corresponds to TRBD1 (6 bases). Trimming shortened V by 3 bases and J by 3 bases, and 15 bases separated the two germline ends. Germline V gene data show CDR1 as DFQATT and CDR2 as SNEGSKA (reference sequence). The CDR3 contains 14 residues.

This clonotype showed up many times. V gene TRBV28 combines with J gene TRBJ1-1; TRBD1 is a possible D gene (5 bases). Deletions cut 7 bases from V and 0 bases from J, with 6 bases between. Looked up from germline, CDR1 is MDHEN and CDR2 is SYDVKM. This CDR3 is built from 12 residues. CDR3 in DNA: TGTGCCAGCAAGGGGTTGAACACTGAAGCTTTCTTT. Residues: CASKGLNTEAFF.

This clonotype was observed at least ten times. V is TRBV7-8 and J is TRBJ1-5; D is perhaps TRBD1 (5 bases). V was clipped by 5 bases and J by 5 bases, with 19 bases between them. The CDR3 consists of 16 residues. CDR1 SGHVS and CDR2 FQNEAQ come from the germline V gene. The CDR3 bases are TGTGCCAGCAGCCTCTCCGGGGGGTGGGGGTATCAGCCCCAGCATTTT. Protein: CASSLSGGWGYQPQHF.

This clonotype was recorded a few times. This chain uses TRBV3-1 with TRBJ1-2; TRBD1 is a possible D gene (5 bases). The germline V gene encodes CDR1 LGHDT and CDR2 YNNKEL (reference sequence). V lost 1 base and J 4 bases, leaving 10 bases between the germline ends. The CDR3 covers 14 residues. CDR3 bases: TGTGCCAGCAGCCAAGGGGACGTTATCTATGGCTACACCTTC. Its protein product is CASSQGDVIYGYTF.

This clonotype was seen repeatedly, ten times or more. The chain joins TRBV6-1 to TRBJ2-7; 7 nucleotides line up with TRBD1. Germline lookup yields CDR1 MNHNS and CDR2 SASEGT. The V segment lost 6 bases and the J segment 1 base; nucleotides outside the gene matches: 3. This CDR3 spans 13 amino acids. In DNA form, the CDR3 reads TGTGCCAGCAGGAACAGGGGATCCTACGAGCAGTACTTC. As protein: CASRNRGSYEQYF.

This clonotype occurred many times. Here the CDR3 reads CASRVSGPYEQYF. DNA for the CDR3: TGTGCCAGCAGGGTCAGTGGCCCCTACGAGCAGTACTTC. The chain employs TRBV12-3 or TRBV12-4 and TRBJ2-7; D remains unclear. V was shortened by 6 bases and J by 2 bases, with 11 bases between the two germline ends. The CDR3 totals 13 residues.

The sample holds many counts of this clonotype. The chain couples TRBV6-1 to TRBJ1-2, with TRBD1 identical over 8 bases. This CDR3 has 14 amino acids. Germline V gene data show CDR1 as MNHNS and CDR2 as SASEGT. Trimming removed 6 bases from V and 2 bases from J; junction bases left unmatched: 5. The CDR3 DNA reads TGTGCCAGCAGGAGAGGGACAGGAAACTATGGCTACACCTTC. This encodes CASRRGTGNYGYTF.